Included here is one T cell receptor (beta chain) sequence, with context. The germline CDR1 and CDR2 sequences are SGHVS and FQNEAQ. V dropped 5 bases and J dropped 6; count of bases not matched to a gene: 9. The CDR3 spans 15 residues. Clones were sequenced by immunoSEQ multiplex PCR, and TCRdb holds only the in-frame ones, with some missing. The table lists about 210,000 clones, about three quarters of them singletons, with 7.2% in the top ten. These data come from a study of blood T cell repertoires in COVID-19. The TCR was taken from an older woman with acute or convalescent COVID-19. V gene TRBV7-8 combines with J gene TRBJ2-7; 11 bases fit TRBD1. Material: peripheral blood. The CDR3 is CASSTYGQGATEQYV. In nucleotides, the CDR3 is TGTGCCAGCAGCACATATGGACAGGGGGCGACCGAGCAGTACGTC.